Listed below are T cell receptor beta chains from one sample, sequenced in a study of cytomegalovirus exposure and HLA in healthy donors. Clones were sequenced by immunoSEQ multiplex PCR, and TCRdb holds only the in-frame ones, with some missing. Found here are about 87,000 clones, under 9% of them singletons; the top ten hold roughly 2.1%. The specimen sequenced was PBMCs. The receptor source for this set is a man between 50 and 59 years old in good health and CMV-seronegative. Each CDR3 is given with its conserved first and last residue. D genes are given only for firm matches. Part of the rows lack a size; the others show once, few, many or a class for expanded clones.

D	V	J	size	CDR3	DNA
NA	TRBV2	TRBJ1-1	NA	CASSEMGAATEAFF	TGTGCCAGCAGTGAAATGGGGGCGGCCACTGAAGCTTTCTTT
TRBD1	TRBV7-9	TRBJ2-3	few	CASSGQGADTQYF	TGTGCCAGCAGTGGACAGGGCGCAGATACGCAGTATTTT
TRBD2	TRBV5-6	TRBJ2-1	NA	CASNPTFGGIYNEQFF	TGTGCCAGCAACCCCACTTTCGGGGGGATCTACAATGAGCAGTTCTTC
NA	TRBV6-5	TRBJ1-2	NA	CASSYSLQGNYGYTF	TGTGCCAGCAGTTACTCGTTGCAGGGAAACTATGGCTACACCTTC
TRBD2	TRBV7-3	TRBJ2-3	few	CASSLGLAAGDTQYF	TGTGCCAGCAGCTTAGGACTAGCGGCGGGGGATACGCAGTATTTT
NA	TRBV6-6	TRBJ2-1	few	CASSYPSSSYNEQFF	TGTGCCAGCAGTTATCCTTCTAGCTCCTACAATGAGCAGTTCTTC
NA	TRBV28	TRBJ1-2	few	CASSLRQPDYYGYTF	TGTGCCAGCAGTCTTCGACAGCCAGATTACTATGGCTACACCTTC
TRBD2	TRBV6-5	TRBJ2-2	few	CASSRTSGSTGELFF	TGTGCCAGCAGTAGGACTAGCGGGAGCACCGGGGAGCTGTTTTTT
NA	TRBV19	TRBJ1-1	NA	CASSPGANTEAFF	TGTGCCAGTAGTCCAGGGGCGAACACTGAAGCTTTCTTT
NA	TRBV6-5	TRBJ1-4	NA	CASSRGVNEKLFF	TGTGCCAGCAGTCGGGGGGTGAATGAAAAACTGTTTTTT
NA	TRBV5-1	TRBJ2-5	few	CASSLDSGRRETQYF	TGCGCCAGCAGCTTGGATTCAGGGCGGAGAGAGACCCAGTACTTC
NA	TRBV7-9	TRBJ1-2	NA	CASSLGPGSYTF	TGTGCCAGCAGCCTAGGACCAGGAAGCTACACCTTC
TRBD2	TRBV5-6	TRBJ2-5	few	CASIGGWGRDQGTQYF	TGTGCCAGCATCGGCGGGTGGGGGAGGGACCAAGGAACCCAGTACTTC
NA	TRBV28	TRBJ1-5	few	CSSARYSNQPQHF	TGTTCCTCCGCCAGGTATAGCAATCAGCCCCAGCATTTT
NA	TRBV28	TRBJ1-4	NA	CASINPGSANEKLFF	TGTGCCAGCATCAACCCGGGATCTGCTAATGAAAAACTGTTTTTT
NA	TRBV7-4	TRBJ2-7	few	CASSPRTFTLYEQYF	TGTGCCAGCAGCCCTAGGACATTTACCCTTTACGAGCAGTACTTC
TRBD1	TRBV7-2	TRBJ1-1	NA	CASSRQGNTEAFF	TGTGCCAGCAGCCGACAGGGGAACACTGAAGCTTTCTTT
TRBD1	TRBV2	TRBJ2-1	few	CASGQGARSSYNEQFF	TGTGCCAGCGGACAGGGGGCGCGGAGCTCCTACAATGAGCAGTTCTTC
NA	TRBV11-3	TRBJ2-7	few	CASSPHRGASSYEQYF	TGTGCCAGCAGCCCCCACCGTGGGGCTAGCTCCTACGAGCAGTACTTC
TRBD2	TRBV10-3	TRBJ2-5	NA	CAISEWGGGETQYF	TGTGCCATCAGTGAGTGGGGGGGAGGAGAGACCCAGTACTTC
NA	TRBV19	TRBJ2-2	NA	CASRTAEEQGIYTGELFF	TGTGCCAGTAGGACCGCGGAGGAGCAGGGGATTTACACCGGGGAGCTGTTTTTT
TRBD2	TRBV7-9	TRBJ2-7	few	CASSPGGGGAYEQYF	TGTGCCAGCAGCCCCGGAGGCGGGGGGGCCTACGAGCAGTACTTC
TRBD1	TRBV4-3	TRBJ2-3	NA	CASSQDGQGVDTQYF	TGCGCCAGCAGCCAAGACGGACAGGGGGTTGATACGCAGTATTTT
NA	TRBV20-1	TRBJ1-5	few	CSASPNQPQHF	TGCAGTGCTAGCCCAAATCAGCCCCAGCATTTT
TRBD1	TRBV13	TRBJ2-7	NA	CASSTRDGQGLSYEQYF	TGTGCCAGCAGCACACGCGACGGACAGGGATTATCCTACGAGCAGTACTTC
TRBD1	TRBV6-5	TRBJ2-3	NA	CASSYMGTDLDTQYF	TGTGCCAGCAGTTACATGGGGACAGACCTTGATACGCAGTATTTT
NA	TRBV27	TRBJ1-1	few	CASSLRQGNTEAFF	TGTGCCAGCAGTTTACGGCAGGGGAACACTGAAGCTTTCTTT
NA	TRBV7-6	TRBJ1-1	few	CASTLGQGLNTEAFF	TGTGCCAGCACCTTAGGGCAGGGACTCAACACTGAAGCTTTCTTT
NA	TRBV28	TRBJ1-1	NA	CASSLSPYRMNTEAFF	TGTGCCAGCAGTTTATCCCCATACAGGATGAACACTGAAGCTTTCTTT
NA	TRBV5-1	TRBJ2-1	NA	CASSILQANEQFF	TGCGCCAGCAGCATACTACAAGCTAATGAGCAGTTCTTC